Listed below are T cell receptor beta chains from one sample, sequenced in a study of long-term antiretroviral therapy in people with HIV. Some clones are missing from TCRdb's copy, which holds only in-frame ones; the method was immunoSEQ multiplex PCR. Of 25,000 or so clones listed, about 82% were seen once; the top ten hold about 10%. Sequencing was performed on unsorted PBMCs, taken 0.8 years before starting antiretroviral therapy. Receptor source: a man aged 18-30 years with HIV. The CDR3 runs from the conserved cysteine through the conserved F or W. D genes are given only for firm matches. Clone size, where shown, is once, few, many, or a class for clones that have expanded.

>-|TRBV7-9|-|TRBJ2-7
CASSSGGDRAYEQYF
TGTGCCAGCAGCTCAGGAGGGGACCGCGCCTACGAGCAGTACTTC
>-|TRBV7-9|-|TRBJ1-2
CASSEPVANYGYTF
TGTGCCAGCAGCGAACCCGTCGCTAACTATGGCTACACCTTC
>-|TRBV4-2|-|TRBJ1-1
CASSQGMEAFF
TGTGCCAGCAGCCAGGGTATGGAGGCTTTCTTT
>-|TRBV6-1|-|TRBJ2-7
CASSEQGPYEQYF
TGTGCCAGCAGTGAACAGGGGCCCTACGAGCAGTACTTC
>-|TRBV7-3|-|TRBJ1-1
CASSLQRGLGTEAFF
TGTGCCAGCAGCTTACAACGGGGGCTGGGCACTGAAGCTTTCTTT
>-|TRBV5-1|-|TRBJ2-3
CASSLRVTDTQYF
TGCGCCAGCAGCTTGAGAGTCACAGATACGCAGTATTTT
>TRBD1|TRBV5-6|-|TRBJ2-5
CASSTIGGTGETQYF
TGTGCCAGCAGCACCATTGGGGGGACAGGAGAGACCCAGTACTTC
>-|TRBV4-1|-|TRBJ2-2
CASSQGSLGNTGELFF
TGCGCCAGCAGCCAAGGTAGCCTAGGCAACACCGGGGAGCTGTTTTTT
>TRBD1|TRBV9|-|TRBJ2-3
CASSAGQGVGDTQYF
TGTGCCAGCAGCGCTGGACAGGGGGTTGGAGATACGCAGTATTTT
>-|TRBV4-3|-|TRBJ1-3
CASSGSWNTIYF
TGCGCCAGCTCCGGGTCGTGGAACACCATATATTTT
>TRBD1|TRBV28|few|TRBJ1-5
CASSAGTGIDQPQHF
TGTGCCAGCAGTGCAGGGACAGGGATAGATCAGCCCCAGCATTTT
>-|TRBV6-5|-|TRBJ2-1
CASRPTGWQNNEQFF
TGTGCCAGCAGACCCACAGGGTGGCAAAACAATGAGCAGTTCTTC
>-|TRBV2|-|TRBJ2-2
CASSGMANTGELFF
TGTGCCAGCAGTGGAATGGCGAACACCGGGGAGCTGTTTTTT
>TRBD2|TRBV6-1|-|TRBJ2-7
CASSEEVAGGSYEQYF
TGTGCCAGCAGTGAAGAAGTAGCGGGGGGTTCCTACGAGCAGTACTTC
>-|TRBV30|few|TRBJ1-5
CAWSPVGNQPQHF
TGTGCCTGGAGTCCCGTGGGCAATCAGCCCCAGCATTTT
>-|TRBV7-9|once|TRBJ2-1
CASSLGGEQFF
TGTGCCAGCAGCTTGGGGGGTGAGCAGTTCTTC
>TRBD2|TRBV5-6|-|TRBJ2-7
CASSILAGGFGEQYF
TGTGCCAGCAGCATATTAGCGGGAGGGTTTGGCGAGCAGTACTTC
>-|TRBV2|-|TRBJ1-5
CASSKEGEQPQHF
TGTGCCAGCAGTAAGGAGGGGGAACAGCCCCAGCATTTT
>TRBD1|TRBV7-8|-|TRBJ2-5
CASSRGQGETQYF
TGTGCCAGCAGCCGCGGACAGGGAGAGACCCAGTACTTC
>-|TRBV28|-|TRBJ1-5
CASKRGGPQHF
TGTGCCAGCAAACGAGGTGGGCCCCAGCATTTT
>TRBD1|TRBV10-3|-|TRBJ2-2
CAIRQGTENTGELFF
TGTGCCATCCGACAGGGAACCGAGAACACCGGGGAGCTGTTTTTT
>-|TRBV2|-|TRBJ1-5
CASSERWQEEPQHF
TGTGCCAGCAGTGAAAGATGGCAAGAGGAGCCCCAGCATTTT
>-|TRBV19|-|TRBJ1-5
CASSIGISNQPQHF
TGTGCCAGTAGTATAGGGATTAGCAATCAGCCCCAGCATTTT